Listed here are 6 T cell receptor beta chains from one sample, sequenced in a study of PD-1 blockade in classical Hodgkin lymphoma. The protocol was immunoSEQ multiplex PCR, while the TCRdb copy is restricted to in-frame clones and leaves out a portion. Among 10,000 to 15,000 clones listed, about 80% were seen once. Brentuximab vedotin exposure varied, and every patient relapsed after autologous stem cell transplantation. The sequencing here drew on peripheral blood mononuclear cells (PBMCs), taken at baseline. Receptor source: a human donor with classical Hodgkin lymphoma.

The V gene is TRBV28, the J gene TRBJ1-5; D is perhaps TRBD1 (5 bases). The germline V and J ends were trimmed by 8 bases and 3 bases, with 17 bases remaining between them. Germline V gene data show CDR1 as MDHEN and CDR2 as SYDVKM. CDR3 length: 15 residues. CDR3 in amino acids: CASSQAGGNNQPQHF. DNA for the CDR3: TGTGCCAGCTCCCAGGCCGGGGGGAACAATCAGCCCCAGCATTTT.

The table lists this clone with a count of one. This chain connects TRBV7-2 to TRBJ1-1; TRBD1 aligns across 7 bases. This CDR3 is built from 14 residues. Germline V gives CDR1 SGHTA, CDR2 FQGNSA. V lost 6 bases and J lost 7; bases outside the gene matches: 11. The CDR3 loop is CASRFQGGGGEAFF. CDR3 coding DNA: TGTGCCAGCAGATTTCAGGGGGGTGGTGGTGAAGCTTTCTTT. Full variable domain (remainder filled in from reference TRBV7-2 and TRBJ1-1): GAGVSQSPSNKVTEKGKDVELRCDPISGHTALYWYRQSLGQGLEFLIYFQGNSAPDKSGLPSDRFSAERTGGSVSTLTIQRTQQEDSAVYLCASRFQGGGGEAFFGQGTRLTVV.

The chain uses TRBV18 and TRBJ1-2; D is unresolved. The CDR3 covers 13 residues. Germline-derived CDR1 and CDR2 are KGHSH and LQKENI. Trimming pared 2 bases from V and 4 bases from J, leaving 8 bases between. The CDR3 region has the DNA TGTGCCAGCTCACCATACCAGCCCTATGGCTACACCTTC. Protein product: CASSPYQPYGYTF.

V usage is TRBV28 and J usage is TRBJ2-7; D might be TRBD1 (7 bases). The CDR3 contains 14 residues. Trimming removed 8 bases at V and 0 bases at J, with 14 bases between. Germline V gene lookup returns CDR1 MDHEN and CDR2 SYDVKM. The CDR3 nucleotides are TGTGCCAGCTATGGAGGGGGCAACTCCTACGAGCAGTACTTC. Translated, it gives CASYGGGNSYEQYF.

The rearrangement joins TRBV7-3 to TRBJ1-1; D uncertain. Trimming stripped 2 bases from V and 5 bases from J, with 15 bases between. The CDR3 length is 15 residues. The germline V gene encodes CDR1 SGHTA and CDR2 FQGTGA. The CDR3 loop is CASSLATPRETEAFF. Written as DNA, the CDR3 is TGTGCCAGCAGCTTAGCGACACCTCGAGAGACTGAAGCTTTCTTT.

The chain has TRBV11-2 and TRBJ2-6, with unresolved D. This CDR3 spans 16 amino acids. V lost 2 bases and J lost 4, with 12 bases in between. Per germline, CDR1 SGHAT and CDR2 FQNNGV. CDR3 sequence (DNA): TGTGCCAGCAGCTTATACAGATTAGCCGGGGCCAACGTCCTGACTTTC. Translated: CASSLYRLAGANVLTF.